This T cell receptor beta chain was sequenced during a study of spatial heterogeneity in lung cancer (dated by TCRdb to between 2019 and 2020). With regard to the full study: Beta-chain transcripts were consistently detected in greater numbers than alpha-chain transcripts, which likely reflected higher beta-chain transcript abundance. Both alpha and beta chains were TCR-sequenced in fewer than 250 tumor regions, roughly 70 matched nontumor lung samples and more than 50 PBMC samples obtained at surgery. In non-small cell lung cancer, the study made a quantitative comparison of TCR alpha and beta repertoires among multiple tumor regions, matched nontumor lung and blood. TCR repertoire features were related to nonsynonymous mutation counts determined by whole-exome sequencing of tumor tissue. In the raw uncorrected reads, each unique combination of TCR and UMI appeared more than ten times on average. The paper as a whole reports these results and caveats: Ubiquitous expanded tumor TCRs were detected in blood more often at tumor resection than at routine follow-up. Additional single-cell paired TCR alpha and beta sequencing was considered necessary to confirm, at a functional level, the hypothesis that regional TCRs recognize regional mutations.

This specimen's time point label, interpreted: sample taken at primary tumor resection. Without any cell sorting, TCR sequencing was performed on whole RNA extracted either from tumor and nontumor lung tissue or from cryopreserved PBMC samples. Samples were obtained from approximately 76 patients with early-stage, untreated non-small cell lung cancer from the lung TRACERx cohort. Patients were selected for TCR sequencing only if sufficient RNA was available from at least two tumor regions. The library came from 5' RACE. Sequencing used a NextSeq 500. To allow correction of PCR and sequencing errors, the TCR library protocol tagged every TCR cDNA molecule with a unique molecular identifier. Processing in the source paper ran as follows. TCR identification, UMI-based error correction and CDR3 extraction were performed with Decombinator tools. Expanded TCRs were defined as those above a frequency of 2 per 1,000, corresponding to the top 1% of the tumor frequency distribution. Each repertoire was subsampled 100 times to 5,000 TCRs, after which Renyi diversity was computed with the R vegan package. CDR3 similarity networks were built from amino acid triplet string-kernel similarity, connecting CDR3s with pairwise similarity above 0.82. The public reads were quality trimmed at Q25 with fastp and then assembled into clones with MiXCR by TCRdb, keeping productive beta chains. Rows with one shared CDR3 protein collapse into an entry with the most common genes and DNA. V and J calls and clone size were set by TCRdb, not the authors. Across this sample there are some 20,000 distinct CDR3 sequences, with 2.5% to 4% seen only once. The ten largest clones represent around 26% of the sample.

The CDR3 sequence holds 15 residues, the cysteine and phenylalanine included. The read is trimmed to its CDR3 DNA, 45 bases read in frame from base 1. V and J are truncated by 5 bases and 6 bases respectively, leaving an intervening sequence of 17 bases. The CDR1 and CDR2 encoded by the germline V gene are MGHRA and YSYEKL. This clonotype appeared many times. What this receptor recognizes is not known. Base qualities are missing; no much larger clone stands one base away. The chain was built from TRBV4-1 and TRBJ1-5; the D gene remains uncertain. The TCR comes from a female donor with early-stage non-small cell lung cancer. The source material was PBMCs, sampled at surgery. The nucleotides read TGCGCCAGCAGCGAACCCCTCGGAGGGTTTCAGCCCCAGCATTTT. It codes for CASSEPLGGFQPQHF.